This TCR beta chain stems from a study of neurological immune-mediated disorders. The CDR3 sequence is 15 residues long. Germline assignment: CDR1 SQVTM and CDR2 ANQGSEA. V was clipped by 3 bases and J by 2 bases; unmatched bases: 9. This clonotype was counted at least ten times. TCRdb called the 5' RACE reads again in MiXCR, with one record for every CDR3 protein. Here the sample spans some 57,000 distinct CDR3 sequences, more than 4% being singletons. The rearrangement uses TRBV29-1 and TRBJ2-7; 8 bases are shared with TRBD1. Sequences were obtained from PBMCs. This receptor was obtained from a woman in her forties or fifties with multiple sclerosis. Here the CDR3 reads CSVEPGRGLPYEQYF. For the CDR3, the DNA is TGCAGCGTTGAGCCGGGCAGGGGGCTACCCTACGAGCAGTACTTC.